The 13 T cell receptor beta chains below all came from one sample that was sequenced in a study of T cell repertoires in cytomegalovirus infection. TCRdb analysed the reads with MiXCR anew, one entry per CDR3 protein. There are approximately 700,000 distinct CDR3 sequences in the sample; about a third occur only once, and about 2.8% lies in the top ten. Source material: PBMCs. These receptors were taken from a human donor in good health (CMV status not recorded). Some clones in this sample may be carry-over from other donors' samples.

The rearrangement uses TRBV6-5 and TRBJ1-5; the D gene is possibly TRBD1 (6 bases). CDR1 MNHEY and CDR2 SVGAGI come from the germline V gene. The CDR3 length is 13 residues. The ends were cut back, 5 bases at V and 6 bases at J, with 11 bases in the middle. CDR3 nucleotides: TGTGCCAGCAGTCACAGGGAGGGTCAGCCCCAGCATTTT. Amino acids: CASSHREGQPQHF.

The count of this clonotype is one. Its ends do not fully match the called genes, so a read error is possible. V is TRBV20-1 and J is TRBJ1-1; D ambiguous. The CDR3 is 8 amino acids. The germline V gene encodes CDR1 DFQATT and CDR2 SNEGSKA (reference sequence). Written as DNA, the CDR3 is TGCAGTGCTAGACCCCGGGTCTTT. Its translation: CSARPRVF.

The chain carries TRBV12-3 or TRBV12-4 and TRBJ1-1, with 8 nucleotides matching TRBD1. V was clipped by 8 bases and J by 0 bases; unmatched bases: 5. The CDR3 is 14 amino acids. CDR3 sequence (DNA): TGTGCCAGCGGTACAGGGGGACTGAACACTGAAGCTTTCTTT. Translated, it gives CASGTGGLNTEAFF.

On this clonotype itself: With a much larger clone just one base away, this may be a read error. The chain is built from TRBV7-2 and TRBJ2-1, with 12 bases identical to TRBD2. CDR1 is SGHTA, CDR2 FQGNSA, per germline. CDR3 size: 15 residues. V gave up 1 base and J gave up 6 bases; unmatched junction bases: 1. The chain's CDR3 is CASSLVTSGSNEQFF. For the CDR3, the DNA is TGTGCCAGCAGCTTAGTGACTAGCGGGAGCAATGAGCAGTTCTTC.

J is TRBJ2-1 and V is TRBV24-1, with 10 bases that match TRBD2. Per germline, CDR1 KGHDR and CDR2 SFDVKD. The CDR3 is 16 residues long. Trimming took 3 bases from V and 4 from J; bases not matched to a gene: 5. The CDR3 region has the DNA TGTGCCACCAGTGATGCTACTAGCGGGATATACAATGAGCAGTTCTTC. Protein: CATSDATSGIYNEQFF.

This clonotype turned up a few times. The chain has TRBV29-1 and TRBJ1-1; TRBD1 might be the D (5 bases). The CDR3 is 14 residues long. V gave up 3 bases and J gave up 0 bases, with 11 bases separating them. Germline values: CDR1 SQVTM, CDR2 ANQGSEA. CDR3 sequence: CSVDPTGMNTEAFF. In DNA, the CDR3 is TGCAGCGTTGACCCTACAGGTATGAACACTGAAGCTTTCTTT. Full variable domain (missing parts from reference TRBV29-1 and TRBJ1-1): SAVISQKPSRDICQRGTSLTIQCQVDSQVTMMFWYRQQPGQSLTLIATANQGSEATYESGFVIDKFPISRPNLTFSTLTVSNMSPEDSSIYLCSVDPTGMNTEAFFGQGTRLTVV.

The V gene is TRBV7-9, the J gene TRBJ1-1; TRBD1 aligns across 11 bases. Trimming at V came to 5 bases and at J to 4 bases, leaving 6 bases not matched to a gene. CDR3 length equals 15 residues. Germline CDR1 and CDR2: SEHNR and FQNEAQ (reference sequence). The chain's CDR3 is CASSPRDRGGTEAFF. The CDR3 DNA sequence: TGTGCCAGCAGCCCCAGGGACAGGGGGGGCACTGAAGCTTTCTTT.

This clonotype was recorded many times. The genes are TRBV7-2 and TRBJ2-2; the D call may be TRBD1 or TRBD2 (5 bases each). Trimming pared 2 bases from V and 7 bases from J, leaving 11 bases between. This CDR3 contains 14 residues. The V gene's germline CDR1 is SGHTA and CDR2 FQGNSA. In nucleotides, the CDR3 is TGTGCCAGCAGCTTAAATGGGGGAGTCGGGGAGCTGTTTTTT. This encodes CASSLNGGVGELFF.

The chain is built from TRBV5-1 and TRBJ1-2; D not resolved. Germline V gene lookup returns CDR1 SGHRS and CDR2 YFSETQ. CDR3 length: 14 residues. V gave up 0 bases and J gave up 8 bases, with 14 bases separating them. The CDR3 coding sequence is TGCGCCAGCAGCTTGGGTCGGCAGGAGCAAGGCTACACCTTC. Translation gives CASSLGRQEQGYTF.

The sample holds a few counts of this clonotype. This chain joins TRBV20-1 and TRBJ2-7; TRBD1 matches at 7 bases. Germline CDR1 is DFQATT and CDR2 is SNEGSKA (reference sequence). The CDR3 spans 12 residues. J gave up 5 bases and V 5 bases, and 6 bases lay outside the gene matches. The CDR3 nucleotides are TGCAGTGCTCCCCGACAGGGTGACGAGCAGTACTTC. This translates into CSAPRQGDEQYF.

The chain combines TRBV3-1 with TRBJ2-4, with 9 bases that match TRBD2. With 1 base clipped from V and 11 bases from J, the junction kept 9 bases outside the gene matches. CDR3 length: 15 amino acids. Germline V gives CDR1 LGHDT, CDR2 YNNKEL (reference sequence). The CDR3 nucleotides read TGTGCCAGCAGCCAAGGGACTGGCGGGGGGGGGGTTCAGTACTTC. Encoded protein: CASSQGTGGGGVQYF.

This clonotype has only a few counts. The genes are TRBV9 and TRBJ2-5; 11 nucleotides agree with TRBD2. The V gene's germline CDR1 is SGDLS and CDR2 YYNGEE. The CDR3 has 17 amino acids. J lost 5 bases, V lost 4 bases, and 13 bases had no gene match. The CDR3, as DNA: TGTGCCAGCAGCCCAGGTTCACTAGCGGGGGAAACGGAGACCCAGTACTTC. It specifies CASSPGSLAGETETQYF.

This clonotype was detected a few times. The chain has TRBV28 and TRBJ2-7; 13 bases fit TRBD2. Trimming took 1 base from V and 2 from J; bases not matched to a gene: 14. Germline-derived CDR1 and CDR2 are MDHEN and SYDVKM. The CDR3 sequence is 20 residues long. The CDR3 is CASSLLRTSGSRWETYEQYF. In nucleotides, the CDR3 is TGTGCCAGCAGTTTATTAAGGACTAGCGGGAGTAGGTGGGAAACCTACGAGCAGTACTTC.